These 31 T cell receptor beta chains originate from one sample sequenced in a study of T cell repertoires in cytomegalovirus infection (dated by TCRdb to between 2018 and 2021). Sequencer: Illumina HiSeq 1500. TCRdb trimmed public reads at Q25 via fastp, called clones via MiXCR and kept in-frame beta chains. Rows with a matching CDR3 protein are joined into one entry that keeps the most common DNA and genes. This sample comprises 150,000 to 180,000 distinct CDR3 sequences, 20% to 25% of them detected only once. The biggest ten clones account for 10% to 11% of the sample. The sample comprised PBMCs. These TCRs come from a human donor in good health (CMV status not recorded). Some clones in this sample may be carry-over from other donors' samples.

This clonotype was recorded many times. This sequence joins TRBV19 and TRBJ2-1; the D call may be TRBD1 or TRBD2 (5 bases each). Trimming shortened V by 6 bases and J by 7 bases, and 16 bases separated the two germline ends. Germline V gene sequence: CDR1 LNHDA, CDR2 SQIVND (reference sequence). The CDR3 is made up of 14 amino acids. The CDR3 protein is CASSPEGWGNEQFF. The CDR3 coding sequence is TGTGCCAGTAGCCCAGAAGGTTGGGGGAATGAGCAGTTCTTC.

This clonotype has a handful of counts. This chain joins TRBV28 and TRBJ2-7; 7 positions agree with TRBD1. Trimming took 5 bases from V and 3 from J; bases not matched to a gene: 13. Germline V gene sequence: CDR1 MDHEN, CDR2 SYDVKM. This CDR3 has 16 residues. CDR3 region: CASSEPARGQSYEQYF. As DNA, the CDR3 is TGTGCCAGCAGTGAACCAGCTAGGGGACAGAGCTACGAGCAGTACTTC.

This clonotype has more than one count but fewer than ten. V gene TRBV20-1 combines with J gene TRBJ2-7, with D perhaps assigned TRBD1 or TRBD2 (5 bases each). Germline V lookup: CDR1 DFQATT, CDR2 SNEGSKA (reference sequence). Trimming left V 1 base short and J 1 base short, with 11 bases between. There are 14 residues in the CDR3. CDR3: CSARVPGQSYEQYF. In DNA, the CDR3 is TGCAGTGCTAGAGTCCCGGGGCAGTCCTACGAGCAGTACTTC.

There are a few counts of this clonotype. The gene calls are TRBV18 and TRBJ1-1; D is possibly TRBD1 (6 bases). V was cut by 3 bases and J by 5 bases, with 16 bases left in between. This CDR3 region has 15 residues. Per the germline V gene, CDR1 is KGHSH and CDR2 is LQKENI. CDR3 DNA: TGTGCCAGCTCACCGGCCACAGGGACCGGGACTGAAGCTTTCTTT. It encodes CASSPATGTGTEAFF.

This clonotype was found once. This chain uses TRBV29-1 with TRBJ2-3, with D tentatively TRBD2 (6 bases). In germline, CDR1 is SQVTM, CDR2 ANQGSEA. The CDR3 is 15 residues long. Between the trimmed V and J ends, which lost 0 bases and 2 bases, there was a span of 12 bases. The CDR3 DNA reads TGCAGCGTTGAAGAGGCGGGACGATTCACAGATACGCAGTATTTT. It specifies CSVEEAGRFTDTQYF.

There are a few counts of this clonotype. The rearrangement joins TRBV5-4 to TRBJ2-5; the D gene is possibly TRBD2 (7 bases). This CDR3 comprises 15 residues. V dropped 2 bases and J dropped 4 bases, with 15 bases sitting between them. Germline V gene sequence: CDR1 SGHNT, CDR2 YYREEE (reference sequence). The CDR3 DNA follows: TGTGCCAGCAGCTTCTGGGGGGGGGGCAGAGAGACCCAGTACTTC. It codes for CASSFWGGGRETQYF.

This clonotype occurred a few times. The chain links TRBV12-3 or TRBV12-4 to TRBJ1-5; 8 nucleotides line up with TRBD1. V shed 7 bases and J 7 bases; nucleotides not matched to a gene: 9. This CDR3 has 14 residues. The CDR3 loop reads CASTKTGVRQPQHF. The CDR3 DNA sequence: TGTGCCAGCACAAAGACAGGGGTGCGGCAGCCCCAGCATTTT.

At least ten counts were recorded for this clonotype. The chain carries TRBV2 and TRBJ2-5, with 12 bases fitting TRBD2. Losses at the gene ends were 5 bases for V and 1 base for J; bases not matched to a gene: 2. CDR3 size: 15 residues. Germline assignment: CDR1 SNHLY and CDR2 FYNNEI. The CDR3: CASSQTSGGQETQYF. The CDR3 coding sequence is TGTGCCAGCAGTCAGACTAGCGGGGGCCAAGAGACCCAGTACTTC. The entire variable domain, with the rest obtained from reference TRBV2 and TRBJ2-5, is as follows: EPEVTQTPSHQVTQMGQEVILRCVPISNHLYFYWYRQILGQKVEFLVSFYNNEISEKSEIFDDQFSVERPDGSNFTLKIRSTKLEDSAMYFCASSQTSGGQETQYFGPGTRLLVL.

The rearrangement joins TRBV24-1 to TRBJ1-1; D perhaps matches TRBD1 (5 bases). Germline V CDR1 and CDR2: KGHDR, SFDVKD. This CDR3 region has 13 residues. The V end was cut by 5 bases, the J end by 1 base, with 7 bases between. CDR3 amino acids: CATSAGRNTEAFF. The CDR3 DNA is TGTGCCACCAGTGCAGGGAGGAACACTGAAGCTTTCTTT.

This clonotype was recorded a few times. V and J are TRBV19 and TRBJ1-1; tentatively, D is TRBD1 (5 bases). Trimming pared 5 bases from V and 4 bases from J, leaving 14 bases between. Germline V gene data show CDR1 as LNHDA and CDR2 as SQIVND (reference sequence). This CDR3 is built from 14 residues. The CDR3 here is CASSPGQSTTEAFF. For the CDR3, the DNA is TGTGCCAGTAGTCCCGGACAATCAACCACTGAAGCTTTCTTT. Using reference TRBV19 and TRBJ1-1 for the parts outside the CDR3, the full variable domain is DGGITQSPKYLFRKEGQNVTLSCEQNLNHDAMYWYRQDPGQGLRLIYYSQIVNDFQKGDIAEGYSVSREKKESFPLTVTSAQKNPTAFYLCASSPGQSTTEAFFGQGTRLTVV.

This clonotype was seen a handful of times. The V and J genes are TRBV29-1 and TRBJ1-1; D is unresolved. Germline CDR1 and CDR2: SQVTM and ANQGSEA. V dropped 7 bases and J dropped 1 base, with 7 bases sitting between them. CDR3 length equals 11 residues. This CDR3 reads CSATRNTEAFF. For the CDR3, the DNA is TGCAGCGCTACCAGGAACACTGAAGCTTTCTTT.

The chain recombines TRBV7-3 with TRBJ2-5; D might be TRBD1 (5 bases). The CDR3 is 15 residues long. V lost 4 bases, J lost 4 bases, and 16 bases lay in between. Germline CDR1 reads SGHTA; CDR2 reads FQGTGA. Here the CDR3 reads CASSSSGLVGETQYF. The CDR3 nucleotides read TGTGCCAGCAGCTCCTCAGGGTTGGTGGGAGAGACCCAGTACTTC.

In regard to this clonotype: Its ends do not fully match the called genes, so a read error is possible. The chain has TRBV6-5 and TRBJ2-7; D perhaps matches TRBD1 (6 bases). From germline, CDR1 is MNHEY and CDR2 SVGAGI. This CDR3 contains 14 residues. The CDR3 region is CASSYSGRGYEQYF. CDR3 nucleotides: TGCGCCAGCAGTTACTCGGGCAGGGGCTACGAGCAGTACTTC.

A few counts support this clonotype. The gene calls are TRBV29-1 and TRBJ1-4, with a weak D call TRBD1 (5 bases). This CDR3 has 13 amino acids. The germline V gene encodes CDR1 SQVTM and CDR2 ANQGSEA. V was cut by 0 bases and J by 10 bases, with 12 bases left in between. For the CDR3, the DNA is TGCAGCGTTGAAGACAGGGTTGAAGGAAAACTGTTTTTT. Translating gives CSVEDRVEGKLFF.

This clonotype was counted between two and nine times. This rearrangement joins TRBV7-9 to TRBJ1-2; D call uncertain. CDR3 length: 15 residues. CDR1 is SEHNR, CDR2 FQNEAQ, per germline (reference sequence). V shed 1 base and J shed 5 bases, with 14 bases lying between them. The CDR3 DNA is TGTGCCAGCAGCTTAGTAGACTCACAGTTTTATGGCTACACCTTC. As protein: CASSLVDSQFYGYTF.

The chain uses TRBV19 and TRBJ2-4; possibly TRBD2 for D (6 bases). The germline gives CDR1 LNHDA, CDR2 SQIVND (reference sequence). The CDR3 extends over 14 amino acids. With 10 bases removed from V and 7 bases from J, the gap between germline ends came to 20 bases. CDR3 residues: CATIDPGLANIQYF. The CDR3 bases are TGTGCCACTATAGATCCGGGACTCGCCAACATTCAGTACTTC.

This clonotype was seen a few times. The chain has TRBV7-2 and TRBJ2-3; no clear D. The germline gives CDR1 SGHTA, CDR2 FQGNSA. Trimming shortened V by 5 bases and J by 6 bases, and 9 bases separated the two germline ends. CDR3 size: 12 residues. The CDR3 spells CASSLLLDTQYF. The CDR3 DNA sequence: TGTGCCAGCAGCCTCCTCCTCGATACGCAGTATTTT.

The J gene is TRBJ2-7, the V gene TRBV6-2 or TRBV6-3, with D perhaps matching TRBD2 (5 bases). This CDR3 has 14 amino acids. The germline V gene has CDR1 MNHEY and CDR2 SVGEGT. The germline V and J ends were trimmed by 8 bases and 6 bases, with 20 bases remaining between them. The CDR3 loop reads CASDGSSRSGEQYF. DNA of the CDR3: TGTGCCAGCGATGGGTCTAGCCGGAGCGGCGAGCAGTACTTC.

The sample holds one count of this clonotype. A much larger clone differs by one base, so this may be a read error. The chain links TRBV7-2 to TRBJ1-2; no firm D call. The CDR3 runs to 14 residues. The germline V and J ends were trimmed by 6 bases and 3 bases, with 14 bases remaining between them. Germline V lookup: CDR1 SGHTA, CDR2 FQGNSA. CDR3 DNA: TGTGCCAGCAGTCTAATCGCGGGTGACTATGGCTACACCTTC. It codes for CASSLIAGDYGYTF.

The table lists this clonotype with many counts. The rearrangement links TRBV7-9 to TRBJ2-7, with D uncertain. CDR3 length equals 13 residues. The germline V gene has CDR1 SEHNR and CDR2 FQNEAQ (reference sequence). V lost 2 bases, J lost 0 bases, and 5 bases lay in between. In nucleotides, the CDR3 is TGTGCCAGCAGCTTATGGACCTCCTACGAGCAGTACTTC. Its protein product is CASSLWTSYEQYF.

There are a few counts of this clonotype. The rearrangement joins TRBV7-2 to TRBJ2-1; TRBD2 matches 9 bases. This CDR3 spans 17 amino acids. Per the germline V gene, CDR1 is SGHTA and CDR2 is FQGNSA. V shed 3 bases, J shed 7 bases, and the junction held 13 bases outside the gene matches. Here the CDR3 DNA reads TGTGCCAGCAGCTTGGACCGAACTAGCGGGTTTAAAAATGAGCAGTTCTTC. Residues: CASSLDRTSGFKNEQFF.

This clonotype came up a few times. The chain is built from TRBV6-5 and TRBJ2-7, with 11 positions matching TRBD1. There are 18 residues in the CDR3. V lost 2 bases, J lost 3 bases, and 12 bases stayed unmatched. Per germline, CDR1 MNHEY and CDR2 SVGAGI. CDR3 in amino acids: CASSYLPSPGTGGYEQYF. The DNA of the CDR3 is TGTGCCAGCAGTTACCTCCCGAGTCCCGGGACAGGGGGCTACGAGCAGTACTTC.

This clonotype has ten or more counts. Written as DNA, the CDR3 is TGTGCCAGCAGTTTACGGGATCGGGGCACTGAAGCTTTCTTT. This sequence encodes CASSLRDRGTEAFF. The chain joins TRBV12-3 or TRBV12-4 to TRBJ1-1, with no clear D. The CDR3 is 14 residues long. With 2 bases removed from V and 4 bases from J, the gap between germline ends came to 11 bases.

This clonotype was counted a few times. Its ends do not fully match the called genes, so a read error is possible. The chain recombines TRBV7-6 with TRBJ2-5; tentatively, D is TRBD1 (5 bases). The CDR3 runs to 14 residues. Germline CDR1 SGHVS, CDR2 FNYEAQ. The CDR3 loop is CASSLSQAQETQYF. The CDR3 DNA follows: TGTGCTAGCAGCTTATCACAGGCCCAAGAGACCCAGTACTTC.

This clonotype appeared many times. The chain recombines TRBV7-2 with TRBJ2-1, with 9 nucleotides matching TRBD2. The CDR3 is 14 amino acids. Trimming at V came to 5 bases and at J to 7 bases, leaving 6 bases not matched to a gene. Germline V CDR1 and CDR2: SGHTA, FQGNSA. CDR3 coding DNA: TGTGCCAGCAGCCGTAGCGGGAGCCGAAATGAGCAGTTCTTC. Protein: CASSRSGSRNEQFF.

The chain links TRBV6-8 to TRBJ1-1, with D possibly matching TRBD1 (6 bases). The CDR3 extends over 13 amino acids. Germline lookup yields CDR1 MNHGY and CDR2 SAAAGT. Trimming stripped 7 bases from V and 5 bases from J, with 14 bases between. The CDR3 bases are TGTGCCAGCACCCCCAGGGGAAGGACTGAAGCTTTCTTT. Amino acids: CASTPRGRTEAFF.

V and J are TRBV7-2 and TRBJ1-1, with D perhaps TRBD1 (5 bases). Germline V gene sequence: CDR1 SGHTA, CDR2 FQGNSA. CDR3 size: 13 residues. V was clipped by 5 bases and J by 5 bases, with 12 bases between them. In nucleotides, the CDR3 is TGTGCCAGCAGCCGCAGGGTTGATACTGAAGCTTTCTTT. It is translated as CASSRRVDTEAFF.

This clonotype was counted ten times or more. The chain carries TRBV12-3 or TRBV12-4 and TRBJ1-1; unclear D gene. The CDR3 runs to 15 residues. V dropped 6 bases and J dropped 3 bases, with 17 bases sitting between them. CDR3: CASRDEPQWDTEAFF. The CDR3 DNA reads as TGTGCCAGCAGAGACGAACCTCAGTGGGACACTGAAGCTTTCTTT.

The sample holds a few counts of this clonotype. The chain uses TRBV28 and TRBJ1-3; 7 positions match TRBD1. The CDR3 extends over 16 amino acids. CDR1 and CDR2 from the germline V gene are MDHEN and SYDVKM. The V gene end was trimmed by 1 base and the J gene end by 0 bases; junction bases not matched to a gene: 3. The DNA of the CDR3 is TGTGCCAGCAGTTTATACAGGGGCCTCTCTGGAAACACCATATATTTT. It codes for CASSLYRGLSGNTIYF.

This chain connects TRBV4-3 to TRBJ2-6; no firm D call. This CDR3 region has 15 residues. The ends were cut back, 0 bases at V and 3 bases at J, with 6 bases in the middle. CDR1 and CDR2 from the germline V gene are LGHNA and YSLEER. The DNA of the CDR3 is TGCGCCAGCAGCCAAGAGGAGCGTGGGGCCAACGTCCTGACTTTC. It translates to CASSQEERGANVLTF.

The chain is built from TRBV7-2 and TRBJ2-1; 11 bases are shared with TRBD2. After removal of 2 bases from V and 5 bases from J, the junction contained 5 bases not matched to a gene. The CDR3 is made up of 16 amino acids. Germline V CDR1 and CDR2: SGHTA, FQGNSA. The CDR3 is CASSLIAGGPHNEQFF. The CDR3 region has the DNA TGTGCCAGCAGCTTAATAGCGGGGGGGCCCCACAATGAGCAGTTCTTC.